This TCR beta chain was observed in a study of blood T cell repertoires in COVID-19. Study summary: The United States, Italy and Spain provided the acute and convalescent COVID-19 samples.

The CDR3 is 16 amino acids. Germline values: CDR1 SGDLS, CDR2 YYNGEE. V lost 4 bases, J lost 5 bases, and 10 bases stayed unmatched. Original processing notes: Scientists estimated how many nucleated cells there were by amplifying reference gene primers. Repertoires were generated with immunoSEQ multiplex PCR, while TCRdb's copy carries only in-frame clones and drops some. V and J calls and clone size follow that table, whereas D and trimming were derived from the DNA. Seen here are about 250,000 clones, roughly four fifths observed once, and the top ten hold around 4%. This TCR derives from a man between 50 and 59 years old with active or convalescent COVID-19. The sequenced material came from peripheral blood. The chain couples TRBV9 to TRBJ2-2; TRBD1 aligns across 8 bases. DNA for the CDR3: TGTGCCAGCAGCTCGAGGCAGGACAGGGCGACCGGGGAGCTGTTTTTT. It yields the protein CASSSRQDRATGELFF.